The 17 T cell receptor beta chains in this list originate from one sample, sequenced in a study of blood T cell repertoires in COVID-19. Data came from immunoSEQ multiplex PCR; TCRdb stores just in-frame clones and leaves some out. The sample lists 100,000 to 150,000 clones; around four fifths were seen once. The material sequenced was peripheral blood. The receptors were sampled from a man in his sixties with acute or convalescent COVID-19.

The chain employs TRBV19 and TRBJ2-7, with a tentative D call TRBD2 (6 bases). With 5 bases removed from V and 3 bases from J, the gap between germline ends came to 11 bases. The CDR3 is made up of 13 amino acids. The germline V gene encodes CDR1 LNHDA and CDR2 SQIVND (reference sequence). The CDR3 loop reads CASSQLANYEQYF. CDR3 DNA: TGTGCCAGTAGTCAGCTAGCGAACTACGAGCAGTACTTC.

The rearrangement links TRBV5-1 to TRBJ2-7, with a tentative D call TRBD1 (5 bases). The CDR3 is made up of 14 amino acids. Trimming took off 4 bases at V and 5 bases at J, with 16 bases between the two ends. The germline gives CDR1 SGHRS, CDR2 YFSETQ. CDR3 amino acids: CASSLSPDTDEQYF. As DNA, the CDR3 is TGCGCCAGCAGCCTATCCCCGGACACCGACGAGCAGTACTTC.

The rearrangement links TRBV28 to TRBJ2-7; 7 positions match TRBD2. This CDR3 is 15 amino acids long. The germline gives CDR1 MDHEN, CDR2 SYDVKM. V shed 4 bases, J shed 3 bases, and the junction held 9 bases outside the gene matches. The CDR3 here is CASSSRGEGSYEQYF. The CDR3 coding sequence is TGTGCCAGCAGTTCCCGTGGGGAGGGGAGCTACGAGCAGTACTTC. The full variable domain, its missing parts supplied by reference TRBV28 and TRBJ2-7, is DVKVTQSSRYLVKRTGEKVFLECVQDMDHENMFWYRQDPGLGLRLIYFSYDVKMKEKGDIPEGYSVSREKKERFSLILESASTNQTSMYLCASSSRGEGSYEQYFGPGTRLTVT.

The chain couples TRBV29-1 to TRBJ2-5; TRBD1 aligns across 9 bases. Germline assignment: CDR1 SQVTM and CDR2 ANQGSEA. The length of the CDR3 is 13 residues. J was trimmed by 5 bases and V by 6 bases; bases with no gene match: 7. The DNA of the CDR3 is TGCAGCGTAGAGCCGGACAGGGGTGAGACCCAGTACTTC. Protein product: CSVEPDRGETQYF.

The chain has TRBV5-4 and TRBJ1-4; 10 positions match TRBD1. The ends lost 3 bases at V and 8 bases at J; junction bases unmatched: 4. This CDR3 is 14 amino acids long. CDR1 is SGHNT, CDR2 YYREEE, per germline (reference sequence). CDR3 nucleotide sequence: TGTGCCAGCAGCTCCGGACAGGGGGGCGAAAAACTGTTTTTT. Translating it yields CASSSGQGGEKLFF.

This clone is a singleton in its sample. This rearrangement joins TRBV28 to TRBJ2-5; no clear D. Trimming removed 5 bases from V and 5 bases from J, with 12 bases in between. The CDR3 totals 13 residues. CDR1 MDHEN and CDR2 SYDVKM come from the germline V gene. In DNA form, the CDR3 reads TGTGCCAGCAGTAACCAGGTCGCTGAGACCCAGTACTTC. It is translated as CASSNQVAETQYF.

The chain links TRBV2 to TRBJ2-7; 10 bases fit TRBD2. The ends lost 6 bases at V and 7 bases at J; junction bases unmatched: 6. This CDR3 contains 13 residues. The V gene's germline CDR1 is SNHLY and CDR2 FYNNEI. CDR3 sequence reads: CASSGPAGGEQYF. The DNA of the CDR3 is TGTGCCAGCAGCGGGCCAGCGGGAGGGGAGCAGTACTTC.

The CDR3 sequence: CASSLGLQGGYEQYF. Here the CDR3 DNA reads TGTGCCAGCAGCTTGGGTCTCCAGGGAGGATACGAGCAGTACTTC. The V call is TRBV5-4, the J call TRBJ2-7, with D possibly TRBD2 on 6 matching bases. Germline V gene data show CDR1 as SGHNT and CDR2 as YYREEE (reference sequence). The CDR3 totals 15 residues. Trimming shortened V by 0 bases and J by 4 bases, and 14 bases separated the two germline ends.

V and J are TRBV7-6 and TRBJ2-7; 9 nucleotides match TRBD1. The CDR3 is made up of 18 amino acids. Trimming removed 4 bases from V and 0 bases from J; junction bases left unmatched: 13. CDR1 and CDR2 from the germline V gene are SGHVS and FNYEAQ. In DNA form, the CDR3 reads TGTGCCAGCAGCTCCCGTCCCGGGACAGGGATAAGCTCCTACGAGCAGTACTTC. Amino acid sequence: CASSSRPGTGISSYEQYF.

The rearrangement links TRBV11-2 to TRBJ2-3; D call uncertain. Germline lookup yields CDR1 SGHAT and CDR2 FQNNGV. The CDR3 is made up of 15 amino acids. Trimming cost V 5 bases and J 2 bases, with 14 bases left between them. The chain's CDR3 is CASSLTRTPTDTQYF. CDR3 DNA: TGTGCCAGCAGCCTGACTCGAACTCCCACAGATACGCAGTATTTT.

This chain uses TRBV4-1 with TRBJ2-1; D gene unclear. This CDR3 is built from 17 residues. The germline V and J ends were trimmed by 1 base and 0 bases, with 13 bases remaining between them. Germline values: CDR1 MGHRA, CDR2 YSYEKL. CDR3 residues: CASSQGQAAGSYNEQFF. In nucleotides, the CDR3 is TGCGCCAGCAGCCAAGGTCAGGCTGCCGGCTCCTACAATGAGCAGTTCTTC.

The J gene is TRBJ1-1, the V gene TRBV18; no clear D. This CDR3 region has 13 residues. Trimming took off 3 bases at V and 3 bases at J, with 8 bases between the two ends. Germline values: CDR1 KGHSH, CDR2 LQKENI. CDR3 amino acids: CASSPGGHTEAFF. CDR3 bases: TGTGCCAGCTCACCGGGAGGGCACACTGAAGCTTTCTTT. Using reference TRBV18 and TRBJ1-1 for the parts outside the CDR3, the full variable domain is NAGVMQNPRHLVRRRGQEARLRCSPMKGHSHVYWYRQLPEEGLKFMVYLQKENIIDESGMPKERFSAEFPKEGPSILRIQQVVRGDSAAYFCASSPGGHTEAFFGQGTRLTVV.

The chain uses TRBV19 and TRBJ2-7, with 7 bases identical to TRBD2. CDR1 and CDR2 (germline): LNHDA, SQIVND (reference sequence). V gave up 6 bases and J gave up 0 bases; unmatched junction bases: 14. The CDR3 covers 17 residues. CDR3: CASSSRGVGPDSYEQYF. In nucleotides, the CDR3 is TGTGCCAGTAGCTCCCGGGGGGTGGGGCCGGACTCCTACGAGCAGTACTTC.

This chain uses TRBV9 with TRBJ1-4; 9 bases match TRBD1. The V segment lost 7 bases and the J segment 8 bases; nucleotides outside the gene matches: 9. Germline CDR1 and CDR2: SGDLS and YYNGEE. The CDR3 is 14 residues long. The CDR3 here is CASGPGQGNEKLFF. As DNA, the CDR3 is TGTGCCAGCGGACCGGGACAGGGTAACGAAAAACTGTTTTTT. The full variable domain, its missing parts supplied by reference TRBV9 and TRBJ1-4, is DSGVTQTPKHLITATGQRVTLRCSPRSGDLSVYWYQQSLDQGLQFLIQYYNGEERAKGNILERFSAQQFPDLHSELNLSSLELGDSALYFCASGPGQGNEKLFFGSGTQLSVL.

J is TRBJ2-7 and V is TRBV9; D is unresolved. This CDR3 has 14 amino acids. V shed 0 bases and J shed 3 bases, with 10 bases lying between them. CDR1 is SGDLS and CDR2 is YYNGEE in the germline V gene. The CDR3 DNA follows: TGTGCCAGCAGCGTAGATAGTAGCCACTACGAGCAGTACTTC. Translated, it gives CASSVDSSHYEQYF.

CDR3 in amino acids: CASSKADRGYGYTF. The CDR3, as DNA: TGTGCCAGCTCAAAAGCGGACAGGGGTTATGGCTACACCTTC. The chain joins TRBV18 to TRBJ1-2; 9 positions match TRBD1. CDR3 length equals 14 residues. The V and J ends lost 5 bases and 5 bases, in that order; junction bases with no gene match: 6. Germline CDR1 and CDR2: KGHSH and LQKENI.

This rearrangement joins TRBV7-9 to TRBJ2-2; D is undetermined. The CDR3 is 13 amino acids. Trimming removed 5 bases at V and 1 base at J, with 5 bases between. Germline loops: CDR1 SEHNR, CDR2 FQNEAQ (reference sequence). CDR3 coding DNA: TGTGCCAGCAGCAGACAGAACACCGGGGAGCTGTTTTTT. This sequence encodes CASSRQNTGELFF.